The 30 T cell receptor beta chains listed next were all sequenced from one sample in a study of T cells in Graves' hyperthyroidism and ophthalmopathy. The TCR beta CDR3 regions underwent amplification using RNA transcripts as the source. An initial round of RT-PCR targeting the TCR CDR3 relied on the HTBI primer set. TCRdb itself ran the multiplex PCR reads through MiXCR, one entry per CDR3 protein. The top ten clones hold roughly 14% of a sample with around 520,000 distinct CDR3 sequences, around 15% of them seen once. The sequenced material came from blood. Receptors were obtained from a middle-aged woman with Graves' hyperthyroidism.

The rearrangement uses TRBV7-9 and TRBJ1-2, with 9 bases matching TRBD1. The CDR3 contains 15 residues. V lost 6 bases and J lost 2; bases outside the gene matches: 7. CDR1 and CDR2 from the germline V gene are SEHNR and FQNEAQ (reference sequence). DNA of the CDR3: TGTGCCAGCAGATCAACAGGGGGCCCAAACTATGGCTACACCTTC. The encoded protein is CASRSTGGPNYGYTF.

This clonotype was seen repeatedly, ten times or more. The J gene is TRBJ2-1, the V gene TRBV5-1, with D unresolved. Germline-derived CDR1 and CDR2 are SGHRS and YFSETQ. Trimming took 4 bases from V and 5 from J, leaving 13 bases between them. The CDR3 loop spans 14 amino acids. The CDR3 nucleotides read TGCGCCAGCAGCACCGACTGGACCGACAATGAGCAGTTCTTC. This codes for CASSTDWTDNEQFF.

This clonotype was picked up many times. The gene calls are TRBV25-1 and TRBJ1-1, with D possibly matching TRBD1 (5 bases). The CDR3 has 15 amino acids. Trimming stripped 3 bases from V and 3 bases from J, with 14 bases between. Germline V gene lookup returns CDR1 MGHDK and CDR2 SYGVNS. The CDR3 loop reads CASSEAGRLDTEAFF. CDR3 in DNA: TGTGCCAGCAGTGAGGCGGGACGTTTGGACACTGAAGCTTTCTTT.

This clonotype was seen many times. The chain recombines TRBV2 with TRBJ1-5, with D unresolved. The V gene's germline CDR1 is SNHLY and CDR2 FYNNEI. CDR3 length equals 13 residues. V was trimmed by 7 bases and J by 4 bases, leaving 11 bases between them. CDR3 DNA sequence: TGTGCCAGCAAATATCCGGGGAATCAGCCCCAGCATTTT. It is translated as CASKYPGNQPQHF.

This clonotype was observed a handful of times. The CDR3 nucleotides are TGCGCCAGCAGCTTGTCCCCGGGACAGGGGTATGGCTACACCTTC. Amino acid sequence: CASSLSPGQGYGYTF. The chain joins TRBV5-1 to TRBJ1-2; TRBD1 matches at 10 bases. CDR1 SGHRS and CDR2 YFSETQ come from the germline V gene. The CDR3 totals 15 residues. The ends lost 1 base at V and 5 bases at J; junction bases unmatched: 5.

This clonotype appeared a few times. The CDR3 DNA reads TGCAGCGTTCTAGTAGGGACAATGAACACTGAAGCTTTCTTT. This translates into CSVLVGTMNTEAFF. The J gene is TRBJ1-1, the V gene TRBV29-1, with D maybe TRBD1 (6 bases). The CDR3 runs 14 residues. Germline V gene sequence: CDR1 SQVTM, CDR2 ANQGSEA. V was clipped by 5 bases and J by 0 bases, with 13 bases between them.

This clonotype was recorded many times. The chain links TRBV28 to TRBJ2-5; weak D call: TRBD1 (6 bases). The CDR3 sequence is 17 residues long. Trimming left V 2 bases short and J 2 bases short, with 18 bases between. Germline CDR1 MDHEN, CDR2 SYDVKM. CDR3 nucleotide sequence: TGTGCCAGCAGTTTAAGTGGGGTTGGACAGTTTCAAGAGACCCAGTACTTC. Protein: CASSLSGVGQFQETQYF.

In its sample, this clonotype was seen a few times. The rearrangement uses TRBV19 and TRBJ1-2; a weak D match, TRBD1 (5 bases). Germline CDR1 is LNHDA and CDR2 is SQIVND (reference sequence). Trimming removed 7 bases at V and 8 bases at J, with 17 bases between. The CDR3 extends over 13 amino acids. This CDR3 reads CASTLGATGGYTF. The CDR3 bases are TGTGCCAGTACTCTCGGGGCGACTGGGGGCTACACCTTC.

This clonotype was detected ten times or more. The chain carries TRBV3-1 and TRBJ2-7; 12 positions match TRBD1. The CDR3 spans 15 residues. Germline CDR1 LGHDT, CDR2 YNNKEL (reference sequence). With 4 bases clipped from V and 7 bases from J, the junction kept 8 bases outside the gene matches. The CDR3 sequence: CASSLWGQGAGEQYF. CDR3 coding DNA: TGTGCCAGCAGCCTCTGGGGACAGGGGGCGGGGGAGCAGTACTTC.

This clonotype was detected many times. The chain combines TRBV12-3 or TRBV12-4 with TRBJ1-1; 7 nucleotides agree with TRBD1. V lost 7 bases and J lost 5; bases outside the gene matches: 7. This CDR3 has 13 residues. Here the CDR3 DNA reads TGTGCCAGCAACAGGGGCGCGTCGACTGAAGCTTTCTTT. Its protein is CASNRGASTEAFF.

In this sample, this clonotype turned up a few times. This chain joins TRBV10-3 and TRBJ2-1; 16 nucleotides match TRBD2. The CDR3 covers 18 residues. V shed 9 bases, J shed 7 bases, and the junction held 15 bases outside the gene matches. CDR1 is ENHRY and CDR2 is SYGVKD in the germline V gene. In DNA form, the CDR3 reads TGTGCCATAGCCGGATTCGGGACTAGCGGGAGGGGTATGAATGAGCAGTTCTTC. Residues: CAIAGFGTSGRGMNEQFF.

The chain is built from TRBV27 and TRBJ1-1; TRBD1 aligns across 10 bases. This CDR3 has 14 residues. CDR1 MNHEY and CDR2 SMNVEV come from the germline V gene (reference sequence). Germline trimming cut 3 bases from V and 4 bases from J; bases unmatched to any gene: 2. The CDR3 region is CASSLGTGATEAFF. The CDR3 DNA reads TGTGCCAGCAGTTTGGGGACAGGGGCCACTGAAGCTTTCTTT.

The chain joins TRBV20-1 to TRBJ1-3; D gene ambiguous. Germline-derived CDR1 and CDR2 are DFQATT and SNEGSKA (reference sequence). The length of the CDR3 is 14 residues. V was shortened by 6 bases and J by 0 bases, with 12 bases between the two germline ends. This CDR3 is CSAKKAGSGNTIYF. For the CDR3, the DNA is TGCAGTGCCAAAAAGGCCGGCTCTGGAAACACCATATATTTT.

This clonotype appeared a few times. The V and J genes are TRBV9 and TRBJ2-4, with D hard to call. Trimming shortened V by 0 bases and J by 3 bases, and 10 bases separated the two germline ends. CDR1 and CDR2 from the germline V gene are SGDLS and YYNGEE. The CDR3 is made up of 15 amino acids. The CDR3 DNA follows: TGTGCCAGCAGCGTAGACCCGGATGGCAAAAACATTCAGTACTTC. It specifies CASSVDPDGKNIQYF. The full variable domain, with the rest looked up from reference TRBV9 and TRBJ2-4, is DSGVTQTPKHLITATGQRVTLRCSPRSGDLSVYWYQQSLDQGLQFLIQYYNGEERAKGNILERFSAQQFPDLHSELNLSSLELGDSALYFCASSVDPDGKNIQYFGAGTRLSVL.

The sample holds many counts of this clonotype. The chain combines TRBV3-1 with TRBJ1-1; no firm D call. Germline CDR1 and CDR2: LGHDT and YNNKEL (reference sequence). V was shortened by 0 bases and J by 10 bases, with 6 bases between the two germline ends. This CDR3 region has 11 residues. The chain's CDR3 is CASSQDKRAFF. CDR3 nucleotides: TGTGCCAGCAGCCAAGATAAAAGAGCTTTCTTT. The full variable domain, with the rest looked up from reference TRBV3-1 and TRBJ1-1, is DTAVSQTPKYLVTQMGNDKSIKCEQNLGHDTMYWYKQDSKKFLKIMFSYNNKELIINETVPNRFSPKSPDKAHLNLHINSLELGDSAVYFCASSQDKRAFFGQGTRLTVV.

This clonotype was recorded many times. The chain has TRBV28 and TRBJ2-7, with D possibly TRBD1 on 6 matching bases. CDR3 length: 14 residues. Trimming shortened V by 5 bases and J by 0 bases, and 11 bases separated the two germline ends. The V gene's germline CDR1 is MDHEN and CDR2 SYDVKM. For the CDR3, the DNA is TGTGCCAGCAGTCGGCAGGGACACTCCTACGAGCAGTACTTC. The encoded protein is CASSRQGHSYEQYF.

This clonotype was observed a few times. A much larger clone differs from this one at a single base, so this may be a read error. In nucleotides, the CDR3 is TGTGCCAGCAGGACCGGGACTGGCGTTTCCTACGAGCAGTACTTC. This translates into CASRTGTGVSYEQYF. The chain carries TRBV28 and TRBJ2-7, with D possibly being TRBD2 (6 bases). The CDR3 contains 15 residues. The V end lost 6 bases, the J end lost 1 base, and 16 bases lay between the germline ends. The germline CDR1 and CDR2 sequences are MDHEN and SYDVKM.

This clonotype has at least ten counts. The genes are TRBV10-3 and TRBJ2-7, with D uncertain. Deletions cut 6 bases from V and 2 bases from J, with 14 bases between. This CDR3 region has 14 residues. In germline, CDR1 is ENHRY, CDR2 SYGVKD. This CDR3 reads CAIRAASSPYEQYF. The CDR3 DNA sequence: TGTGCCATCAGGGCCGCTAGTAGCCCCTACGAGCAGTACTTC.

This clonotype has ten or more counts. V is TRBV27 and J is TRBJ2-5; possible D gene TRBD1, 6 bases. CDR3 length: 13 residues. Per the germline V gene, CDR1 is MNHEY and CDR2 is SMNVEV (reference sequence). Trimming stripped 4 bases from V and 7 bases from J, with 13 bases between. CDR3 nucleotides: TGTGCCAGCAGTTCGCAAGGGGGATGGACCCAGTACTTC. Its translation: CASSSQGGWTQYF.

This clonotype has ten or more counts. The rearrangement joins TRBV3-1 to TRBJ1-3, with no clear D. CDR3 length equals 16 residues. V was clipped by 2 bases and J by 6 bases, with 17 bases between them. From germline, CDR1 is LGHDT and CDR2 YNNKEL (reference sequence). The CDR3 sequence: CASSQWDSGSINTIYF. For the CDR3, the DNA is TGTGCCAGCAGCCAATGGGATTCGGGTTCCATAAACACCATATATTTT.

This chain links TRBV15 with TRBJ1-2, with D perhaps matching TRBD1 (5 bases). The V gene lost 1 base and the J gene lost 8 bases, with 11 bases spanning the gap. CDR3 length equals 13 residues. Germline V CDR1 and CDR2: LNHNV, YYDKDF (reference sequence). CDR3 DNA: TGTGCCACCAGCAGAGTAACAGGCTTCGGCTACACCTTC. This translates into CATSRVTGFGYTF.

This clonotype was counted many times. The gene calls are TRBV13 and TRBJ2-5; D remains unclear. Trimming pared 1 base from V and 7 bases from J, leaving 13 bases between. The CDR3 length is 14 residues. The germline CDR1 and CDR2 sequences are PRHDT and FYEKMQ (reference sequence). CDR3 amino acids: CASSLAGDGATQYF. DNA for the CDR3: TGTGCCAGCAGCTTAGCTGGGGATGGAGCGACCCAGTACTTC.

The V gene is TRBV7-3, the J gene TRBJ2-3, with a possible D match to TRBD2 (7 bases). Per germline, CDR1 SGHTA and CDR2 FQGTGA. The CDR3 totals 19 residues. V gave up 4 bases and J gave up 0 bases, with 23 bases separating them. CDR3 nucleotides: TGTGCCAGCAGCTACCAGAGGGGGGGCCGTACTATTAGCACAGATACGCAGTATTTT. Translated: CASSYQRGGRTISTDTQYF.

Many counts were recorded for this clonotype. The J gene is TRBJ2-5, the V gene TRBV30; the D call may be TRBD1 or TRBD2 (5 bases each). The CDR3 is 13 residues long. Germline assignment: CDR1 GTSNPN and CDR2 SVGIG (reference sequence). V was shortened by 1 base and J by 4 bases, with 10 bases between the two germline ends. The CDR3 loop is CAWSGVGRETQYF. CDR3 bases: TGTGCCTGGAGTGGTGTGGGACGAGAGACCCAGTACTTC. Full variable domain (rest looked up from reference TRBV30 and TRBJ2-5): SQTIHQWPATLVQPVGSPLSLECTVEGTSNPNLYWYRQAAGRGLQLLFYSVGIGQISSEVPQNLSASRPQDRQFILSSKKLLLSDSGFYLCAWSGVGRETQYFGPGTRLLVL.

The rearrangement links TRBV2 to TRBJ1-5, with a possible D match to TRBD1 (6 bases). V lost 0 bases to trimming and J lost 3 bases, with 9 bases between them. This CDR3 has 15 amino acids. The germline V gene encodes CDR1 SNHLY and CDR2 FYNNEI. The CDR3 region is CASSEAGHNNQPQHF. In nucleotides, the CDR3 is TGTGCCAGCAGTGAAGCGGGACACAACAATCAGCCCCAGCATTTT.

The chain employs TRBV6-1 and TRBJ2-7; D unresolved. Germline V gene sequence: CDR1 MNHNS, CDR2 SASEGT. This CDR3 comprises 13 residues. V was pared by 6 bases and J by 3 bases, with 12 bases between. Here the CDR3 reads CASSRGPYYEQYF. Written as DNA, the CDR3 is TGTGCCAGCAGCCGTGGACCCTACTACGAGCAGTACTTC.

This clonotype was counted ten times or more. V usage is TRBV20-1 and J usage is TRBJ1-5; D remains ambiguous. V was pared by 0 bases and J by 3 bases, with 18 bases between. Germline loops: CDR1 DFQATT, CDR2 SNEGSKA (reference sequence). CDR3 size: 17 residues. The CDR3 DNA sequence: TGCAGTGCTAGAGAGATCAAGGGAGGGTCGGACAATCAGCCCCAGCATTTT. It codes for CSAREIKGGSDNQPQHF.

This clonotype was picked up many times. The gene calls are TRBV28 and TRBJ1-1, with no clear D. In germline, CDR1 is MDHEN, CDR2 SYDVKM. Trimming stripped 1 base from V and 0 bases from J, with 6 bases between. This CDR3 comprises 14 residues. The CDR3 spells CASSLYSLNTEAFF. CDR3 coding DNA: TGTGCCAGCAGTTTATACTCACTGAACACTGAAGCTTTCTTT.

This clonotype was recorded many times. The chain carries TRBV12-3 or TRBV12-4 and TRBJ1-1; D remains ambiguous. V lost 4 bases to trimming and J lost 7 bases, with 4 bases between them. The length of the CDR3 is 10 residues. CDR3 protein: CASSSIEAFF. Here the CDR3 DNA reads TGTGCCAGCAGTTCAATTGAAGCTTTCTTT.

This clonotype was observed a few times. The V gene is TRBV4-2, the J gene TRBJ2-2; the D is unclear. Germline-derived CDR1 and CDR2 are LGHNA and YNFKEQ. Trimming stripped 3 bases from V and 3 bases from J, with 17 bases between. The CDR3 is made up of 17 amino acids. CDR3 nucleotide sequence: TGTGCCAGCAGCCATGAAGGGTTAAGTACGGACACCGGGGAGCTGTTTTTT. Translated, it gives CASSHEGLSTDTGELFF.